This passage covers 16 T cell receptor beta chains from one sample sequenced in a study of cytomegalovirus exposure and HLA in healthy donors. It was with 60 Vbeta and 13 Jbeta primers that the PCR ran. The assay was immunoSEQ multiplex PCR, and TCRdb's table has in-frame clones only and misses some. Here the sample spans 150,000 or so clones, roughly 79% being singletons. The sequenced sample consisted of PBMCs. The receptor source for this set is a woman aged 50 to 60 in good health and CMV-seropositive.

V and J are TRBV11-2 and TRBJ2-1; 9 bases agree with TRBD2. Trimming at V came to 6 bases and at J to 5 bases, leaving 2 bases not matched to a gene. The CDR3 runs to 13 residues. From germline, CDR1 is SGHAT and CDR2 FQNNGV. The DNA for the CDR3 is TGTGCCAGCAGTGTAGCGGGAGACAATGAGCAGTTCTTC. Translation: CASSVAGDNEQFF.

This CDR3 is CASSQEAGVLYEQYF. The CDR3 DNA reads TGTGCCAGCAGCCAAGAGGCGGGAGTTCTGTACGAGCAGTACTTC. The V and J genes are TRBV4-2 and TRBJ2-5, with 7 nucleotides matching TRBD2. TRBJ2-7 matches the DNA end more closely, so the J call is doubtful. CDR1 is LGHNA and CDR2 is YNFKEQ in the germline V gene. CDR3 length: 15 residues.

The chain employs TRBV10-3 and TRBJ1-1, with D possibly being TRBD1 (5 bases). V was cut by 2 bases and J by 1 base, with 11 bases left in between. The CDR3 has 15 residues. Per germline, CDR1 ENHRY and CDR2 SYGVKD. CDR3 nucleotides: TGTGCCATCAGTGAGGGAAGGGGTTGGAACACTGAAGCTTTCTTT. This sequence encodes CAISEGRGWNTEAFF.

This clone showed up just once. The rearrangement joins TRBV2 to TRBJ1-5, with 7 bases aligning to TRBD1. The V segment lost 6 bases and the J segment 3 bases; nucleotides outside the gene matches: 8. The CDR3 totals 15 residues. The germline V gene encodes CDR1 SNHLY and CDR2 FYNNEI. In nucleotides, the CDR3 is TGTGCCAGCAGCCTTGGACAGGTGCCCAATCAGCCCCAGCATTTT. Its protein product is CASSLGQVPNQPQHF. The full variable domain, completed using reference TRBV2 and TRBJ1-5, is EPEVTQTPSHQVTQMGQEVILRCVPISNHLYFYWYRQILGQKVEFLVSFYNNEISEKSEIFDDQFSVERPDGSNFTLKIRSTKLEDSAMYFCASSLGQVPNQPQHFGDGTRLSIL.

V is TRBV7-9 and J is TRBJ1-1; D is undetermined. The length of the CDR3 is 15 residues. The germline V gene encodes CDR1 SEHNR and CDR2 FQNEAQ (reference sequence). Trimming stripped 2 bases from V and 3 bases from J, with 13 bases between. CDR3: CASSLRARGDTEAFF. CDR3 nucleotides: TGTGCCAGCAGCTTACGGGCCCGGGGTGACACTGAAGCTTTCTTT.

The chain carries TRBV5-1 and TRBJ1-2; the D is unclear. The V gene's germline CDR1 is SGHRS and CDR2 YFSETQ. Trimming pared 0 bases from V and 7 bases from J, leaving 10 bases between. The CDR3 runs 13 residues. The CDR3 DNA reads TGCGCCAGCAGCTTGGGTCGGGAAGGTGGCTACACCTTC. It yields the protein CASSLGREGGYTF.

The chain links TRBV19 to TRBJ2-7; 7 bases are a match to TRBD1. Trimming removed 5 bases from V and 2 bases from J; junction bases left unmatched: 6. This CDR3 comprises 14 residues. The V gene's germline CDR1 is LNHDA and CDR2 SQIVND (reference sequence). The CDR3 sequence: CASSRDSNPYEQYF. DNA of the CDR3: TGTGCCAGTAGTCGGGACAGCAACCCCTACGAGCAGTACTTC. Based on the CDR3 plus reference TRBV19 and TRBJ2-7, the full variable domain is DGGITQSPKYLFRKEGQNVTLSCEQNLNHDAMYWYRQDPGQGLRLIYYSQIVNDFQKGDIAEGYSVSREKKESFPLTVTSAQKNPTAFYLCASSRDSNPYEQYFGPGTRLTVT.

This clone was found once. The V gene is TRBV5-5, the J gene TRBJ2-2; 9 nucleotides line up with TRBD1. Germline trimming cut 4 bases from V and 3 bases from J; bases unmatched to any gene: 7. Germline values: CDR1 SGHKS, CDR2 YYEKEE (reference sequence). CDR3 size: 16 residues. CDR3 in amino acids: CASSHTGGADTGELFF. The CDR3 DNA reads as TGTGCCAGCAGCCACACAGGGGGCGCTGACACCGGGGAGCTGTTTTTT.

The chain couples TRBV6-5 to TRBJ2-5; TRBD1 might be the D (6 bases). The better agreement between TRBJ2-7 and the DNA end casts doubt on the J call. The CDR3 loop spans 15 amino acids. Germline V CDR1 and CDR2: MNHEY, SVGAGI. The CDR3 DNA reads TGTGCCAGCAGTTACTGGCAGGGGCAATCCTACGAGCAGTACTTC. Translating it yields CASSYWQGQSYEQYF.

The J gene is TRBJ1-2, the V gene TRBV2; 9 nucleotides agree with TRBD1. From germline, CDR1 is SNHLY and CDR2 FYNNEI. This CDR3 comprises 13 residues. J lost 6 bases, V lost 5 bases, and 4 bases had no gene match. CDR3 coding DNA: TGTGCCAGCAGTTGGACAGGGGCGGATGGCTACACCTTC. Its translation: CASSWTGADGYTF.

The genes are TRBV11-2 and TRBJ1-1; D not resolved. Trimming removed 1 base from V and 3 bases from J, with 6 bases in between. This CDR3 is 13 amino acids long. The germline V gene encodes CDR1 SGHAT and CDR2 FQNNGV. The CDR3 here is CASSLAGYTEAFF. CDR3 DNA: TGTGCCAGCAGCTTAGCGGGGTACACTGAAGCTTTCTTT. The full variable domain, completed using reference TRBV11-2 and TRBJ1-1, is EAGVAQSPRYKIIEKRQSVAFWCNPISGHATLYWYQQILGQGPKLLIQFQNNGVVDDSQLPKDRFSAERLKGVDSTLKIQPAKLEDSAVYLCASSLAGYTEAFFGQGTRLTVV.

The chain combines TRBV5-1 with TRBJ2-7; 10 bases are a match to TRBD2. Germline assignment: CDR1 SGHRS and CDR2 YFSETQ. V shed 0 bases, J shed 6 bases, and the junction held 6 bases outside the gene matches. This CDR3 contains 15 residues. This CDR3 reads CASSLVSGGISEQYF. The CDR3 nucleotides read TGCGCCAGCAGCTTGGTTAGCGGGGGGATTTCCGAGCAGTACTTC.

CDR3 region: CASSVAEGSYNEQFF. In DNA form, the CDR3 reads TGTGCCAGCAGCGTAGCTGAGGGTTCCTACAATGAGCAGTTCTTC. The V call is TRBV9, the J call TRBJ2-1, with TRBD2 as a possible D gene (5 bases). There are 15 residues in the CDR3. Germline assignment: CDR1 SGDLS and CDR2 YYNGEE. V lost 0 bases, J lost 1 base, and 8 bases lay in between.

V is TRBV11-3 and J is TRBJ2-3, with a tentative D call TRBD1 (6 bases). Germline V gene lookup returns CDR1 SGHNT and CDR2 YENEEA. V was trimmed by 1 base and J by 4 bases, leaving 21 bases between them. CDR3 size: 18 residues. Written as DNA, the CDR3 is TGTGCCAGCAGCTTAGGAATGGGAAGGGCAGGGGACGCAGATACGCAGTATTTT. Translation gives CASSLGMGRAGDADTQYF.

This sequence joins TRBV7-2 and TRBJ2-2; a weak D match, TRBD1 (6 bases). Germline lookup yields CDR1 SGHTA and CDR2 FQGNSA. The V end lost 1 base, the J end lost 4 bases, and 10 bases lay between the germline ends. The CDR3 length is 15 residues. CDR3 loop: CASSLENRVTGELFF. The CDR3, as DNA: TGTGCCAGCAGCTTAGAAAACAGGGTCACCGGGGAGCTGTTTTTT.

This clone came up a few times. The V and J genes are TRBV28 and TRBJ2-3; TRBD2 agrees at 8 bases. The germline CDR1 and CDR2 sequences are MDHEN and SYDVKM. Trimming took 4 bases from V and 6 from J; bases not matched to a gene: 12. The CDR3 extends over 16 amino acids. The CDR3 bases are TGTGCCAGCAGTTCCCCTCGGGGGGGGGTAAAGGATACGCAGTATTTT. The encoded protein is CASSSPRGGVKDTQYF.